A single sample gave rise to the 26 T cell receptor beta chains below, sequenced in a study of blood T cell repertoires in COVID-19. Profiled with immunoSEQ multiplex PCR; TCRdb holds only in-frame clones, not every one. The data contain about 190,000 clones, roughly four fifths of them singletons. The source material was peripheral blood. The receptors were sampled from a man aged 25 to 40 with active or convalescent COVID-19.

This rearrangement joins TRBV28 to TRBJ1-3; D is undetermined. V was pared by 7 bases and J by 0 bases, with 13 bases between. CDR3 size: 15 residues. Germline loops: CDR1 MDHEN, CDR2 SYDVKM. The CDR3: CASTGVPSSGNTIYF. The CDR3 DNA is TGTGCCAGCACCGGGGTTCCGAGCTCTGGAAACACCATATATTTT.

The chain employs TRBV30 and TRBJ1-6, with 9 bases identical to TRBD1. The germline V gene encodes CDR1 GTSNPN and CDR2 SVGIG (reference sequence). The CDR3 loop spans 15 amino acids. The V segment lost 1 base and the J segment 6 bases; nucleotides outside the gene matches: 4. CDR3 sequence reads: CAWSGTGVLNSPLHF. The CDR3 DNA reads as TGTGCCTGGAGTGGGACAGGGGTACTTAATTCACCCCTCCACTTT.

This clone was detected only a few times. The chain combines TRBV11-2 with TRBJ2-7; a weak D match, TRBD2 (6 bases). The V end lost 8 bases, the J end lost 5 bases, and 16 bases lay between the germline ends. Germline V CDR1 and CDR2: SGHAT, FQNNGV. CDR3 length: 13 residues. DNA for the CDR3: TGTGCCAGCCGTTACGGGAGCGGTGACGAGCAGTACTTC. Its translation is CASRYGSGDEQYF.

V gene TRBV2 combines with J gene TRBJ2-2; D might be TRBD1 (5 bases). Trimming pared 6 bases from V and 6 bases from J, leaving 11 bases between. Germline V CDR1 and CDR2: SNHLY, FYNNEI. The CDR3 sequence is 13 residues long. Written as DNA, the CDR3 is TGTGCCAGCAGAGGACAAGGCGCCGGGGAGCTGTTTTTT. The encoded protein is CASRGQGAGELFF.

The chain uses TRBV2 and TRBJ2-3, with 13 nucleotides matching TRBD2. This CDR3 spans 16 amino acids. Germline assignment: CDR1 SNHLY and CDR2 FYNNEI. V shed 8 bases, J shed 0 bases, and the junction held 5 bases outside the gene matches. In DNA, the CDR3 is TGTGCCAGCGGGACTAGCGGGGCTTTTAGCACAGATACGCAGTATTTT. Translation: CASGTSGAFSTDTQYF.

Here the CDR3 DNA reads TGTGCCAGCAGCCAAGGCCCAGGGTACACTGAAGCTTTCTTT. Protein sequence: CASSQGPGYTEAFF. V usage is TRBV3-1 (or the pseudogene TRBV3-2) and J usage is TRBJ1-1; the D gene is possibly TRBD1 (5 bases). This CDR3 spans 14 amino acids. The V gene's germline CDR1 is LGHDT and CDR2 YNNKEL (reference sequence). V lost 1 base, J lost 3 bases, and 9 bases lay in between.

V is TRBV2 and J is TRBJ1-2; D unclear. Trimming took 6 bases from V and 4 from J, leaving 18 bases between them. CDR1 is SNHLY, CDR2 FYNNEI, per germline. This CDR3 comprises 15 residues. The CDR3 spells CASRSAVTGGYGYTF. CDR3 bases: TGTGCCAGCAGGTCAGCGGTCACCGGCGGCTATGGCTACACCTTC.

The chain carries TRBV5-1 and TRBJ1-5; TRBD1 is a possible D gene (6 bases). Germline loops: CDR1 SGHRS, CDR2 YFSETQ. The CDR3 runs 14 residues. The V and J ends lost 0 bases and 8 bases respectively, with 12 bases between them. DNA for the CDR3: TGCGCCAGCAGCTTGGTCTTACAGGGAGAGCCCCAGCATTTT. It specifies CASSLVLQGEPQHF.

The V gene is TRBV29-1, the J gene TRBJ1-1; D may be TRBD1 (6 bases). The CDR3 extends over 14 amino acids. The V end lost 4 bases, the J end lost 4 bases, and 16 bases lay between the germline ends. The germline V gene encodes CDR1 SQVTM and CDR2 ANQGSEA. CDR3 sequence (DNA): TGCAGCGTTGCCCTAACTTCAGGGGCCACTGAAGCTTTCTTT. This codes for CSVALTSGATEAFF.

The V call is TRBV14, the J call TRBJ2-2, with TRBD1 matching 9 bases. The CDR3 is 16 residues long. The junction had 8 bases not matched to a gene; V was cut back by 5 bases and J by 4 bases. Germline V lookup: CDR1 SGHDN, CDR2 FVKESK. The CDR3 sequence: CASSEGQGAGTGELFF. CDR3 nucleotides: TGTGCCAGCAGCGAGGGACAGGGTGCGGGCACCGGGGAGCTGTTTTTT.

The genes are TRBV29-1 and TRBJ2-2, with D possibly matching TRBD2 (5 bases). Deletions cut 3 bases from V and 6 bases from J, with 14 bases between. The CDR3 runs 14 residues. Germline V gene sequence: CDR1 SQVTM, CDR2 ANQGSEA. CDR3 sequence reads: CSVEDWGAPGELFF. For the CDR3, the DNA is TGCAGCGTTGAGGATTGGGGAGCGCCCGGGGAGCTGTTTTTT.

The rearrangement uses TRBV6-2 or TRBV6-3 and TRBJ2-6, with D tentatively TRBD2 (5 bases). This CDR3 is 18 amino acids long. Looked up from germline, CDR1 is MNHEY and CDR2 is SVGEGT. V was cut by 6 bases and J by 1 base, with 19 bases left in between. Here the CDR3 reads CASSSELRGLSGANVLTF. CDR3 DNA sequence: TGTGCCAGCAGCAGCGAACTAAGAGGGCTGTCTGGGGCCAACGTCCTGACTTTC.

In its sample, this clone was seen a few times. The chain is built from TRBV28 and TRBJ1-5, with D tentatively TRBD1 (6 bases). CDR1 and CDR2 from the germline V gene are MDHEN and SYDVKM. CDR3 length: 14 amino acids. Trimming removed 2 bases from V and 6 bases from J, with 11 bases in between. The CDR3 DNA follows: TGTGCCAGCAGTTTAGGGGGCGCCGGTCAGCCCCAGCATTTT. Encoded protein: CASSLGGAGQPQHF.

The chain recombines TRBV7-3 with TRBJ2-3, with 11 bases fitting TRBD2. Germline V CDR1 and CDR2: SGHTA, FQGTGA. The CDR3 length is 17 residues. J was trimmed by 3 bases and V by 0 bases; bases with no gene match: 5. The CDR3 region has the DNA TGTGCCAGCAGCTTAACGATGGCTAGCGGGGGGACAGATACGCAGTATTTT. Encoded protein: CASSLTMASGGTDTQYF.

The V call is TRBV6-5, the J call TRBJ1-2; D remains ambiguous. The CDR3 is 13 amino acids. In germline, CDR1 is MNHEY, CDR2 SVGAGI. The ends were cut back, 7 bases at V and 3 bases at J, with 12 bases in the middle. CDR3 in DNA: TGTGCCAGCAAAAACGGGTTAGACTATGGCTACACCTTC. Encoded protein: CASKNGLDYGYTF.

The rearrangement links TRBV5-4 to TRBJ1-2; D may be TRBD1 (5 bases). Between the trimmed V and J ends, which lost 1 base and 4 bases, there was a span of 14 bases. Per the germline V gene, CDR1 is SGHNT and CDR2 is YYREEE (reference sequence). This CDR3 comprises 15 residues. The CDR3 DNA follows: TGTGCCAGCAGCTTGCCCCTGGGCGGGGGCTATGGCTACACCTTC. It specifies CASSLPLGGGYGYTF.

CDR3 DNA sequence: TGCGCCAGCAGCTTGGATGCGGTTAATTCACCCCTCCACTTT. This translates into CASSLDAVNSPLHF. The gene calls are TRBV5-1 and TRBJ1-6, with D unresolved. V was pared by 0 bases and J by 6 bases, with 7 bases between. The germline V gene encodes CDR1 SGHRS and CDR2 YFSETQ. The CDR3 contains 14 residues.

The genes are TRBV30 and TRBJ2-7; D unresolved. Germline CDR1 is GTSNPN and CDR2 is SVGIG (reference sequence). V gave up 0 bases and J gave up 6 bases, with 6 bases separating them. This CDR3 is 11 amino acids long. CDR3 protein: CAWSVGPEQYF. CDR3 sequence (DNA): TGTGCCTGGAGTGTGGGCCCCGAGCAGTACTTC.

The chain is built from TRBV6-1 and TRBJ1-1; D remains unclear. Trimming removed 2 bases at V and 1 base at J, with 11 bases between. This CDR3 comprises 15 residues. CDR1 is MNHNS and CDR2 is SASEGT in the germline V gene. The CDR3 DNA reads as TGTGCCAGCAGTGAATTGGCCGGGTGGAACACTGAAGCTTTCTTT. Protein: CASSELAGWNTEAFF.

The chain has TRBV18 and TRBJ1-1; TRBD1 might be the D (5 bases). Germline lookup yields CDR1 KGHSH and CDR2 LQKENI. V lost 6 bases and J lost 5, with 19 bases in between. The CDR3 loop spans 15 amino acids. The DNA for the CDR3 is TGTGCCAGCTCCCTCGACCCAAACCCAGGGACTGAAGCTTTCTTT. It yields the protein CASSLDPNPGTEAFF. Looking up the rest from reference TRBV18 and TRBJ1-1 gives the full variable domain: NAGVMQNPRHLVRRRGQEARLRCSPMKGHSHVYWYRQLPEEGLKFMVYLQKENIIDESGMPKERFSAEFPKEGPSILRIQQVVRGDSAAYFCASSLDPNPGTEAFFGQGTRLTVV.

The rearrangement links TRBV5-4 to TRBJ1-6; D is possibly TRBD1 (6 bases). The CDR3 spans 14 residues. The germline gives CDR1 SGHNT, CDR2 YYREEE (reference sequence). The V end was cut by 4 bases, the J end by 7 bases, with 12 bases between. CDR3: CASSNTDRNSPLHF. DNA for the CDR3: TGTGCCAGCAGCAACACCGACAGGAATTCACCCCTCCACTTT.

The chain recombines TRBV9 with TRBJ1-3; 8 bases map to TRBD1. Germline V CDR1 and CDR2: SGDLS, YYNGEE. The CDR3 has 18 amino acids. The V segment lost 0 bases and the J segment 2 bases; nucleotides outside the gene matches: 10. The CDR3 loop is CASSVEGQEMNPGNTIYF. The CDR3 coding sequence is TGTGCCAGCAGCGTAGAGGGACAGGAGATGAATCCTGGAAACACCATATATTTT.

The V gene is TRBV24-1, the J gene TRBJ1-1; D possibly corresponds to TRBD1 (6 bases). Germline values: CDR1 KGHDR, CDR2 SFDVKD. V lost 3 bases, J lost 1 base, and 14 bases lay in between. This CDR3 contains 16 residues. The CDR3 DNA follows: TGTGCCACCAGTGATGCCCGGACAGCTTCGAACACTGAAGCTTTCTTT. Translation gives CATSDARTASNTEAFF.

The chain is built from TRBV7-2 and TRBJ2-7; 9 bases line up with TRBD2. The CDR3 runs to 15 residues. The germline V gene encodes CDR1 SGHTA and CDR2 FQGNSA. The V gene end was trimmed by 4 bases and the J gene end by 0 bases; junction bases not matched to a gene: 4. DNA of the CDR3: TGTGCCAGCAGCTCTAGCGGGATGAGCTCCTACGAGCAGTACTTC. Its protein product is CASSSSGMSSYEQYF.

The CDR3 nucleotides are TGTGCCAGCAGTTCCCCGGTTAGCTCTGGAAACACCATATATTTT. Its translation: CASSSPVSSGNTIYF. This rearrangement joins TRBV25-1 to TRBJ1-3, with no clear D. The CDR3 is made up of 15 amino acids. Germline lookup yields CDR1 MGHDK and CDR2 SYGVNS. Trimming removed 5 bases from V and 0 bases from J, with 11 bases in between. Together with reference TRBV25-1 and TRBJ1-3, the CDR3 gives the full variable domain: EADIYQTPRYLVIGTGKKITLECSQTMGHDKMYWYQQDPGMELHLIHYSYGVNSTEKGDLSSESTVSRIRTEHFPLTLESARPSHTSQYLCASSSPVSSGNTIYFGEGSWLTVV.

The chain uses TRBV28 and TRBJ1-1, with TRBD1 as a possible D gene (6 bases). Trimming took off 6 bases at V and 5 bases at J, with 16 bases between the two ends. Germline CDR1 is MDHEN and CDR2 is SYDVKM. CDR3 size: 14 residues. Here the CDR3 reads CASRAPDTGTEAFF. The DNA for the CDR3 is TGTGCCAGCAGGGCCCCGGACACAGGGACTGAAGCTTTCTTT.